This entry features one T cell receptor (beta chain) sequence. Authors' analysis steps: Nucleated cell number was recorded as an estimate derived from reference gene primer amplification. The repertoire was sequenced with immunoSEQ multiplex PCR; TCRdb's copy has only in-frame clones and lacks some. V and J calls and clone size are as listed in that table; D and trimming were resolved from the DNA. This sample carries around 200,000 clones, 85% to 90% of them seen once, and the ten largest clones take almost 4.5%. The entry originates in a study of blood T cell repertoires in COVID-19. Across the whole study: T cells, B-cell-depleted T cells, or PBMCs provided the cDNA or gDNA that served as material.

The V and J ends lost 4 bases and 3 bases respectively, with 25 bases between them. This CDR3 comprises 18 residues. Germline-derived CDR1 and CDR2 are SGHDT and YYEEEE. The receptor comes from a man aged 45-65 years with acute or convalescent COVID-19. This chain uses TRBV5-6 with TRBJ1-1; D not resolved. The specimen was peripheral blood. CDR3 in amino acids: CASSRRTVLIVEDTEAFF. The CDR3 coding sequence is TGTGCCAGCAGCCGCAGAACGGTCCTGATAGTGGAGGACACTGAAGCTTTCTTT.